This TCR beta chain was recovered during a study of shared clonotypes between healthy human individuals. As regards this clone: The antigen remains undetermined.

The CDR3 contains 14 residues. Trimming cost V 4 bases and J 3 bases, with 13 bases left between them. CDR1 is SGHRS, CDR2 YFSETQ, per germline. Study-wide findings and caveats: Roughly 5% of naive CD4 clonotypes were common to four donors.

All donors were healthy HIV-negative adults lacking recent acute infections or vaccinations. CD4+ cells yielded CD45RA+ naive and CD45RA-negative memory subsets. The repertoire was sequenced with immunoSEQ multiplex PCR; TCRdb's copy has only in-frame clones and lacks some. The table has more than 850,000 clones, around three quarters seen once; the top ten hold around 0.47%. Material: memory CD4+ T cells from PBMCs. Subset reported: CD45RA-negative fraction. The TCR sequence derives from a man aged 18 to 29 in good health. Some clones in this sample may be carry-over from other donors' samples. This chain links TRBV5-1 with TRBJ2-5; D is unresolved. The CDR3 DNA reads TGCGCCAGCAGCACCCAGCAGTCAGAAGAGACCCAGTACTTC. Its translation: CASSTQQSEETQYF.